The TCR beta chain described here comes from a study of cytomegalovirus exposure and HLA in healthy donors (dated by TCRdb to the late 2010s). Concerning the study at large: According to an earlier analysis of a few hundred of the donors, roughly 180 million T cells yielded 117 million unique TCR beta sequences and 276 Gb of sequence data. About 330 gigabases of sequencing data and around 85 million unique TCR sequences made up an early release that covered several hundred HLA-typed donors. Of the roughly 400 genotyped donors, 65% to 90% were placed in the genetic ancestry cluster associated with self-reported Caucasian donors. The study aimed to test whether signatures of past pathogen exposure could be identified by cataloging public T cell receptors. The T cell repertoires of around 730 subjects were profiled by immunosequencing and related to cytomegalovirus serostatus. A separate validation cohort of about 110 different subjects was used in addition to the 666-subject first cohort. High-throughput TCR immunosequencing, statistical association of individual TCRs with disease status, and machine learning were combined to predict cytomegalovirus infection status. A later analysis re-examined previously published TCR beta repertoires from more than 650 donors and added high-resolution HLA genotyping to investigate patterns of TCR occurrence. Rather than using new phenotypic data, the later analysis identified candidate immune exposures from TCR beta sequences and from how often those sequences occurred across donors. An earlier analysis of 450 to 750 of the donors used high-throughput TCR beta sequencing to judge whether each TCR beta V gene segment behaved as functional or pseudogenic. Donor age, sex, ethnicity and CMV serostatus were compiled together with the repertoire data. A later genetic analysis used genome-wide SNP genotypes for about three fifths of the 666 donors, treating that subset as a discovery cohort. All discovery cohort repertoires had been generated using a single sequencing platform. Both class I and class II loci were covered by HLA typing, at four-digit resolution. The number of donors typed differed by locus, with 629-630 for A, B, C, DRB1 and DQB1, 522 for DQA1, 600 to 610 for DPA1, and some 440 for DPB1. Four to six DR-DQ haplotypes were handled as single units for association and clustering, since linkage in the cohort was strong. Across 398 genotyped donors of the cohort, an average of approximately 240,000 unique TCR beta nucleotide sequences per donor were sequenced, and roughly 20% of those sequences were non-productive.

The cohort comprised 550 to 700 healthy bone marrow donors. Cohort members were all nominally healthy when sampled, although unrecorded immune exposures were likely present. The donor was CMV seropositive and belonged to the group of 250 to 300 seropositive cohort members. Each donor provided a peripheral blood sample, and peripheral blood mononuclear cells were used for TCR beta sequencing. The Qiagen DNeasy Blood Extraction Kit was used to extract genomic DNA from the blood cell samples. Library construction relied on the immunoSEQ multiplex PCR assay. For the multiplex PCR, a mixture combining 60 forward primers for TCR Vbeta segments and 13 reverse primers for TCR Jbeta segments was used. The CDR3 region of rearranged TCR beta genes was amplified from genomic DNA with a multiplex PCR assay. The amplified TCR beta libraries were sequenced on the Illumina HiSeq System as 87-base-pair reads. The original pipeline was this. In a later analysis, tens of millions of unique TCR beta chains were counted across the approximately 670 repertoires, and roughly 11 million of these chains were shared by at least two donors. To remove PCR and sequencing errors, raw reads were error-corrected and collapsed into unique sequences using a nearest-neighbor algorithm that merged closely related sequences. Alignment of CDR3 sequences to IMGT reference sequences was used to assign V, D and J gene segments. For a sequence to be retained, a match of at least six nucleotides was required to both a V gene segment and a J gene segment. A rearrangement counted as productive if the CDR3 had no stop codons and remained in frame with V and J, and every other rearrangement counted as non-productive. CDR3 was defined according to IMGT convention as the region running from the second conserved V-encoded cysteine to the conserved J-encoded phenylalanine. In an earlier analysis of 550 to 650 of the donors, sequences lacking an unambiguous match to a single V gene segment were excluded. In an earlier analysis of a few hundred of the donors, V segments were called functional above 56.7% productive rearrangements and were called segregating when the between-donor standard deviation exceeded 5%. To diagnose cytomegalovirus status from the catalog of TCR beta chain sequences, a statistical classification framework was built. In a later analysis, V and J genes were assigned by comparing TCR nucleotide sequences against IMGT/GENE-DB human TR gene sequences. In a later analysis, CDR3 sequences and most-parsimonious VDJ recombination scenarios were assigned using the TCRdist pipeline. In a later analysis, each TCR beta chain was defined by its CDR3 amino acid sequence together with its V-gene family, and reads lacking a unique V-gene family were excluded. As a way to deal with suspected cross-contamination and a sequencing artifact, a later analysis dropped 450 to 700 nucleotide sequences that were highly shared and had low generation probability. A later analysis calculated a clonal expansion index for each public chain from normalized within-repertoire ranks of inferred template counts. A later analysis computed generation probabilities with a VDJ recombination model fitted to out-of-frame rearrangements, and checked the results against IGoR. Hypergeometric tests were used in a later analysis to score TCR-TCR, TCR-HLA and TCR-CMV co-occurrence, with a repertoire-size bias correction applied to the TCR pairs. False discovery rates were estimated in a later analysis by permuting HLA or CMV assignments 20 times. In a later analysis, co-occurring TCRs were grouped using DBSCAN, with TCRdist sequence similarity added in when clustering inside HLA-allele-positive subsets. Co-occurrence clustering excluded repertoires with fewer than 30,000 or more than 120,000 public chains, plus five with anomalous nucleotide sharing. TCRdb retrieved this table from immuneACCESS and kept in-frame rearrangements only. Not all clones are present; in checked studies, unresolved V genes account for under half, and no reason is known for the remainder. Clone size and V and J calls were adopted from that table, with D and trimming inferred from the DNA. This sample lists some 150,000 clones; 65% to 85% were detected once. Approximately 7% of the sample goes to the ten largest clones.

Inclusive of the bounding cysteine and phenylalanine, the CDR3 is 16 residues long. Only CDR3 DNA remains: 48 bases, in frame from the first base. Germline trimming: 1 base from V, 8 bases from J; junction bases outside gene matches: 5. CDR1 and CDR2 were assigned from the germline V gene as SGHNT and YENEEA. Note on this clone: Its antigen remains undetermined. No base quality values were provided; no much bigger clone lies one nucleotide off.

Study-level results and caveats: The authors suggested that the approach could potentially be extended to other disease states and immunological phenotypes. The earlier analysis of almost 600 of the donors excluded approximately 17 rarely observed V segments, including chromosome 9 orphons, because counts were too low. Broadly in line with IMGT annotations, most TCR beta V segments showed up in productive rearrangements about 90% or about 30% of the time in an earlier analysis of some 590 of the donors. The classifier was reported to diagnose cytomegalovirus status with high specificity and sensitivity in both the original and validation cohorts. Because some donors lacked HLA typing at each locus, the association tests relied only on the typed subset. Linkage disequilibrium might explain the correlated functional status among segregating V segments, but an unknown experimental factor could not be ruled out. In a later genetic analysis, a missense DCLRE1C variant was associated with V-gene and J-gene trimming of TCR beta chains, and the association was replicated in an independent cohort. A later analysis found that HLA-associated TCR beta chains were more clonally expanded and had lower generation probabilities than equally common non-associated chains. In a later analysis, most CMV-associated TCR beta chains were found to appear HLA-restricted, with HLA associations seemingly driven largely by CMV exposure. A cluster of highly shared sequence variants was judged likely to represent a technical artifact of the sequencing pipeline. Specific HLA alleles were associated with more than 15,000 TCR beta sequences at a false discovery rate of 0.05 in a later analysis. The presence/absence analyses assumed that sequencing depth was roughly uniform across donors, and that assumption may not be true. In the study, approximately 160 TCR beta chains were listed as associated with cytomegalovirus. A few of the identified cytomegalovirus-associated TCR beta chains were confirmed in vitro to be specific for cytomegalovirus antigens. A later analysis found that TCR association rates varied across HLA loci, with DRB1 alleles showing the most associated TCRs and HLA-C alleles the fewest. Strong co-occurrence of HLA alleles, especially DR and DQ, made assigning TCR associations to individual alleles difficult. While some public TCRs were present in many individuals, most TCR sequences turned up only very rarely across donors. The 87-base-pair reads could not distinguish some IMGT-functional V segments, including TRBV6-2 and TRBV6-3, so those segments were excluded. For the cohort, immune exposure information was limited to CMV serostatus. According to a later genetic analysis, donors in an Asian-associated ancestry cluster had fewer N-insertions in productive TCRs than the approximately 670-donor mean. A further reported finding was that TCR beta sequences accurately predicted the HLA-A and HLA-B alleles for most subjects in the first cohort. A later analysis reported that several top co-occurrence clusters appeared linked to parvovirus B19, influenza, CMV and Epstein-Barr virus. Only TCR beta chains were sequenced in this cohort, and the absence of alpha or paired-chain data limited detectable features.

The receptor's source is a woman aged 30 to 39 in good health and CMV-seropositive. Sequencing used PBMCs. The sequence joins TRBV11-3 to TRBJ2-1; 13 bases in between match TRBD2. The CDR3 loop reads CASSLGTSGGIDEQFF. The DNA sequence is as follows: TGTGCCAGCAGCTTAGGGACTAGCGGGGGTATAGATGAGCAGTTCTTC. The full variable domain, completed from the reference TRBV11-3 and TRBJ2-1 proteins outside the CDR3, reads EAGVVQSPRYKIIEKKQPVAFWCNPISGHNTLYWYLQNLGQGPELLIRYENEEAVDDSQLPKDRFSAERLKGVDSTLKIQPAELGDSAVYLCASSLGTSGGIDEQFFGPGTRLTVL.